These 22 T cell receptor beta chains came from one sample sequenced in a study of neurological immune-mediated disorders. TCRdb redid the calling of the 5' RACE reads with MiXCR, one entry per CDR3 protein. The top ten clones hold 5% of a sample with approximately 89,000 distinct CDR3 sequences, 13% of them seen once. The time point is: longitudinal time-point 2. Sequenced: PBMCs. These receptors came from a female donor with HTLV-1-associated myelopathy (HAM/TSP).

This clonotype has at least ten counts. The chain is built from TRBV7-9 and TRBJ2-5; 7 bases map to TRBD1. The trim removed 5 bases at V and 3 bases at J, leaving 3 bases unmatched. Germline V gene data show CDR1 as SEHNR and CDR2 as FQNEAQ (reference sequence). This CDR3 has 13 residues. Here the CDR3 reads CASSNQGEETQYF. The CDR3 DNA reads TGTGCCAGCAGCAATCAGGGGGAAGAGACCCAGTACTTC.

The sample holds many counts of this clonotype. The rearrangement joins TRBV7-2 to TRBJ1-2, with 9 bases matching TRBD1. The CDR3 runs 17 residues. Germline CDR1 reads SGHTA; CDR2 reads FQGNSA. V gave up 5 bases and J gave up 8 bases; unmatched junction bases: 18. The CDR3 DNA reads as TGTGCCAGCAGCCCTTGGGGGACAGGGATGGGGCGTCGGGGCTACACCTTC. It specifies CASSPWGTGMGRRGYTF.

This rearrangement joins TRBV11-3 to TRBJ2-1; possibly TRBD2 for D (5 bases). The CDR3 length is 12 residues. Germline CDR1 and CDR2: SGHNT and YENEEA. The V end was cut by 6 bases, the J end by 5 bases, with 8 bases between. The CDR3 sequence is CASSGRDNEQFF. Here the CDR3 DNA reads TGTGCCAGCAGTGGGAGAGACAATGAGCAGTTCTTC.

This clonotype has a count of ten or more. The chain uses TRBV20-1 and TRBJ1-3; D possibly corresponds to TRBD1 (6 bases). The V and J ends lost 5 bases and 4 bases respectively, with 15 bases between them. Germline CDR1 DFQATT, CDR2 SNEGSKA (reference sequence). The CDR3 is made up of 14 amino acids. This CDR3 reads CSAQGLGFGNTIYF. The DNA for the CDR3 is TGCAGTGCTCAGGGGTTGGGTTTCGGAAACACCATATATTTT.

In the case of this clonotype: Being one base from a much bigger clone, this may be a read error. The CDR3 coding sequence is TGTGCCAGCAGCTCCGCCTCAAAGACCCAGTACTTC. It is translated as CASSSASKTQYF. The chain recombines TRBV7-2 with TRBJ2-5; no firm D call. The CDR3 sequence is 12 residues long. Germline values: CDR1 SGHTA, CDR2 FQGNSA. Trimming took 4 bases from V and 6 from J, leaving 9 bases between them. The entire variable domain, with the rest obtained from reference TRBV7-2 and TRBJ2-5, is as follows: GAGVSQSPSNKVTEKGKDVELRCDPISGHTALYWYRQSLGQGLEFLIYFQGNSAPDKSGLPSDRFSAERTGGSVSTLTIQRTQQEDSAVYLCASSSASKTQYFGPGTRLLVL.

This rearrangement joins TRBV7-9 to TRBJ1-5; 8 positions match TRBD1. The CDR3 contains 17 residues. V lost 2 bases and J lost 3; bases outside the gene matches: 9. Germline assignment: CDR1 SEHNR and CDR2 FQNEAQ (reference sequence). In DNA, the CDR3 is TGTGCCAGCAGCTTAATTTCAGGGGGCGGAACCAATCAGCCCCAGCATTTT. Translated: CASSLISGGGTNQPQHF.

This clonotype came up many times. The J gene is TRBJ2-1, the V gene TRBV14; D tentatively reads TRBD1 or TRBD2 (5 bases each). CDR3 size: 13 residues. The V gene's germline CDR1 is SGHDN and CDR2 FVKESK. The V end was cut by 0 bases, the J end by 7 bases, with 7 bases between. The CDR3 here is CASSQDWGNEQFF. The CDR3 nucleotides are TGTGCCAGCAGCCAAGATTGGGGGAATGAGCAGTTCTTC.

With respect to this clonotype: Since a much larger clone is just one base distant, this may be a read error. The chain couples TRBV20-1 to TRBJ1-1; 8 bases agree with TRBD1. Per the germline V gene, CDR1 is DFQATT and CDR2 is SNEGSKA (reference sequence). The CDR3 spans 15 residues. The V segment lost 5 bases and the J segment 1 base; nucleotides outside the gene matches: 9. CDR3 sequence: CSASRLGTGNTEAFF. The CDR3 DNA follows: TGCAGTGCTTCTCGTTTGGGGACAGGGAACACTGAAGCTTTCTTT.

The sample holds many counts of this clonotype. This chain joins TRBV18 and TRBJ1-3; D unclear. V was cut by 5 bases and J by 0 bases, with 14 bases left in between. Germline V gene lookup returns CDR1 KGHSH and CDR2 LQKENI. The length of the CDR3 is 16 residues. The DNA for the CDR3 is TGTGCCAGCTCATCTCGAGCGAGGGACTCTGGAAACACCATATATTTT. Translated: CASSSRARDSGNTIYF.

The chain is built from TRBV19 and TRBJ2-6; D unresolved. The CDR3 spans 16 residues. Looked up from germline, CDR1 is LNHDA and CDR2 is SQIVND (reference sequence). Trimming shortened V by 7 bases and J by 0 bases, and 13 bases separated the two germline ends. CDR3 amino acids: CASTRDASSGANVLTF. The CDR3 DNA reads as TGTGCCAGTACCCGTGACGCAAGCTCTGGGGCCAACGTCCTGACTTTC.

This chain connects TRBV5-1 to TRBJ2-5; the D gene is possibly TRBD2 (6 bases). Trimming left V 0 bases short and J 5 bases short, with 11 bases between. The germline V gene has CDR1 SGHRS and CDR2 YFSETQ. The CDR3 sequence is 14 residues long. Written as DNA, the CDR3 is TGCGCCAGCAGCTTGGGGGACTTACTGGAGACCCAGTACTTC. This translates into CASSLGDLLETQYF.

This clonotype was recorded many times. This chain joins TRBV20-1 and TRBJ2-1; 11 bases match TRBD2. The CDR3 covers 16 residues. The germline gives CDR1 DFQATT, CDR2 SNEGSKA (reference sequence). J lost 4 bases, V lost 1 base, and 6 bases had no gene match. This CDR3 is CSARGVSGGVYNEQFF. The CDR3 nucleotides read TGCAGTGCTAGAGGGGTTAGCGGGGGGGTATACAATGAGCAGTTCTTC.

A single count supports this clonotype. The genes are TRBV2 and TRBJ2-2; 11 nucleotides align to TRBD2. The CDR3 spans 18 residues. Germline CDR1 SNHLY, CDR2 FYNNEI. Unmatched junction bases numbered 9, after V lost 1 base and J lost 5 bases. The CDR3 sequence is CASSEEASGGSRTGELFF. In DNA form, the CDR3 reads TGTGCCAGCAGTGAAGAGGCTAGCGGGGGGTCGAGGACCGGGGAGCTGTTTTTT.

This rearrangement joins TRBV3-1 to TRBJ1-1; a possible D gene is TRBD1 (6 bases). This CDR3 comprises 14 residues. V dropped 8 bases and J dropped 4 bases, with 17 bases sitting between them. The germline V gene encodes CDR1 LGHDT and CDR2 YNNKEL (reference sequence). The CDR3 DNA follows: TGTGCCAGCTCCCACGGACAGAAGAGCACTGAAGCTTTCTTT. It specifies CASSHGQKSTEAFF.

On this clonotype: A read error may explain this, as a much larger clone is one base away. The V call is TRBV28, the J call TRBJ1-6; D is perhaps TRBD1 (5 bases). The CDR3 spans 15 residues. V shed 5 bases and J shed 7 bases, with 15 bases lying between them. Germline V gene lookup returns CDR1 MDHEN and CDR2 SYDVKM. CDR3 coding DNA: TGTGCCAGCAGTACCACAGGCCTCCAGAATTCACCCCTCCACTTT. Encoded protein: CASSTTGLQNSPLHF. The variable domain in full, with the rest retrieved from reference TRBV28 and TRBJ1-6, is DVKVTQSSRYLVKRTGEKVFLECVQDMDHENMFWYRQDPGLGLRLIYFSYDVKMKEKGDIPEGYSVSREKKERFSLILESASTNQTSMYLCASSTTGLQNSPLHFGNGTRLTVT.

This clonotype has a single count. The junction does not match germline at one end; this may be a read error. This chain links TRBV7-3 with TRBJ2-6; D remains unclear. This CDR3 is 16 amino acids long. Germline V lookup: CDR1 SGHTA, CDR2 FQGTGA. In nucleotides, the CDR3 is TGTGCCAGCAGCTTAACGACCTCAACTGGGGACAACGTCCTGACTTTC. Its translation: CASSLTTSTGDNVLTF.

The chain is built from TRBV7-6 and TRBJ2-3, with a tentative D call TRBD2 (5 bases). Looked up from germline, CDR1 is SGHVS and CDR2 is FNYEAQ. The CDR3 has 15 amino acids. Trimming removed 0 bases from V and 4 bases from J, with 11 bases in between. The CDR3 spells CASSLAFGDSDTQYF. CDR3 nucleotide sequence: TGTGCCAGCAGCTTAGCGTTCGGGGATTCAGATACGCAGTATTTT.

This clonotype was picked up many times. This chain links TRBV6-6 with TRBJ1-1; the D is unclear. The CDR3 is 13 residues long. Trimming took off 0 bases at V and 5 bases at J, with 7 bases between the two ends. The germline gives CDR1 MNHNY, CDR2 SVGAGI (reference sequence). CDR3 amino acids: CASSYSSRTEAFF. The CDR3 DNA reads as TGTGCCAGCAGTTACTCGAGTAGGACTGAAGCTTTCTTT.

This clonotype has ten or more counts. The chain is built from TRBV6-1 and TRBJ2-7, with 10 nucleotides matching TRBD1. This CDR3 spans 14 amino acids. J was trimmed by 3 bases and V by 5 bases; bases with no gene match: 4. The germline V gene has CDR1 MNHNS and CDR2 SASEGT. The CDR3 DNA reads as TGTGCCAGCAGTTCCGGGACAGGGGACTACGAGCAGTACTTC. Translating it yields CASSSGTGDYEQYF.

This clonotype was seen at least ten times. The genes are TRBV6-1 and TRBJ1-5; 7 bases agree with TRBD1. There are 15 residues in the CDR3. With V trimmed by 6 bases and J by 0 bases, 5 bases remained unmatched. CDR1 is MNHNS, CDR2 SASEGT, per germline. CDR3: CASSGTANSNQPQHF. DNA for the CDR3: TGTGCCAGCAGCGGGACAGCAAATAGCAATCAGCCCCAGCATTTT.

The chain uses TRBV5-1 and TRBJ1-2; 8 nucleotides agree with TRBD1. Trimming took 4 bases from V and 1 from J; bases not matched to a gene: 6. This CDR3 has 15 residues. Germline V gives CDR1 SGHRS, CDR2 YFSETQ. The CDR3: CASSPSTGVNYGYTF. The CDR3 nucleotides read TGCGCCAGCAGCCCCTCGACAGGGGTTAACTATGGCTACACCTTC.

At least ten counts were recorded for this clonotype. This chain connects TRBV5-1 to TRBJ2-2; the match to TRBD2 covers 7 bases. Looked up from germline, CDR1 is SGHRS and CDR2 is YFSETQ. The V segment lost 4 bases and the J segment 2 bases; nucleotides outside the gene matches: 8. The CDR3 runs to 16 residues. CDR3 residues: CASSALAATNTGELFF. CDR3 DNA: TGCGCCAGCAGCGCCCTAGCGGCTACAAACACCGGGGAGCTGTTTTTT.